These T cell receptor beta chains were read from a single sample in a study of CD8 T cells in ankylosing spondylitis. TCRdb itself ran the 5' RACE reads through MiXCR, one entry per CDR3 protein. The sample lists 150,000 to 200,000 distinct CDR3 sequences; 25% to 35% were seen once. Sample: synovial fluid, either unsorted or a sorted T cell fraction (not recorded which). These receptor sequences come from a male donor with ankylosing spondylitis. The CDR3 runs from the conserved cysteine through the conserved F or W. Fields, in order: D gene, J gene, V gene, CDR3 protein. A D gene is named only where the DNA matches it firmly.

d_gene: .
j_gene: TRBJ2-5
v_gene: TRBV7-9
CDR3aa: CASSLRGRDQETQYF

d_gene: TRBD1
j_gene: TRBJ2-7
v_gene: TRBV5-1
CDR3aa: CASTPLDRVSGEQYF

d_gene: TRBD1
j_gene: TRBJ1-5
v_gene: TRBV3-1
CDR3aa: CASSQGTGVYQPQHF

d_gene: .
j_gene: TRBJ1-6
v_gene: TRBV27
CDR3aa: CASSLTASSYNSPLHF

d_gene: .
j_gene: TRBJ2-2
v_gene: TRBV5-1
CDR3aa: CASNVSPNTGELFF

d_gene: .
j_gene: TRBJ1-4
v_gene: TRBV12-3/TRBV12-4
CDR3aa: CASSFGVSTLFF

d_gene: TRBD2
j_gene: TRBJ2-3
v_gene: TRBV20-1
CDR3aa: CSATTGLAGGPDTQYF

d_gene: TRBD1
j_gene: TRBJ1-6
v_gene: TRBV20-1
CDR3aa: CSANGQGGNSPLHF

d_gene: .
j_gene: TRBJ1-2
v_gene: TRBV7-9
CDR3aa: CASSPRWREGVDGYTF

d_gene: TRBD1
j_gene: TRBJ1-2
v_gene: TRBV20-1
CDR3aa: CSAQLRDRALPNYGYTF

d_gene: TRBD2
j_gene: TRBJ2-2
v_gene: TRBV2
CDR3aa: CASSAGGRRSGELFF

d_gene: TRBD2
j_gene: TRBJ2-5
v_gene: TRBV20-1
CDR3aa: CSAFSGRGETQYF

d_gene: .
j_gene: TRBJ1-6
v_gene: TRBV9
CDR3aa: CASSVGGRDDSPLHF

d_gene: .
j_gene: TRBJ2-7
v_gene: TRBV12-3/TRBV12-4
CDR3aa: CASSPLVGSSYEQYF

d_gene: TRBD2
j_gene: TRBJ2-5
v_gene: TRBV15
CDR3aa: CATSRGIGASGEETQYF

d_gene: TRBD1
j_gene: TRBJ1-2
v_gene: TRBV6-4
CDR3aa: CTRKYGTGNPPGGYTF

d_gene: TRBD2
j_gene: TRBJ2-1
v_gene: TRBV6-5
CDR3aa: CASSYSVPSGVYNEQFF

d_gene: TRBD2
j_gene: TRBJ2-1
v_gene: TRBV5-1
CDR3aa: CASSFLAGSYNEQFF

d_gene: TRBD1
j_gene: TRBJ2-3
v_gene: TRBV29-1
CDR3aa: CSVTTGGITDTQYF

d_gene: .
j_gene: TRBJ1-5
v_gene: TRBV14
CDR3aa: CASSQDDAWGDQPQHF

d_gene: .
j_gene: TRBJ1-3
v_gene: TRBV10-2
CDR3aa: CASSDWDLFSGNTIYF

d_gene: .
j_gene: TRBJ2-1
v_gene: TRBV20-1
CDR3aa: CSAPDLGSEQFF

d_gene: .
j_gene: TRBJ1-6
v_gene: TRBV9
CDR3aa: CASSVGSSSYNSPLHF

d_gene: .
j_gene: TRBJ2-2
v_gene: TRBV5-1
CDR3aa: CASTRTDLNTGELFF

d_gene: TRBD2
j_gene: TRBJ2-3
v_gene: TRBV2
CDR3aa: CASRASGASTDTQYF

d_gene: .
j_gene: TRBJ2-5
v_gene: TRBV2
CDR3aa: CASSGVRETQYF

d_gene: .
j_gene: TRBJ1-6
v_gene: TRBV20-1
CDR3aa: CSARDQTGLNSPLHF

d_gene: .
j_gene: TRBJ1-2
v_gene: TRBV7-2
CDR3aa: CASTQGRGVNYGYTF

d_gene: .
j_gene: TRBJ1-1
v_gene: TRBV29-1
CDR3aa: CSVGKGENTEAFF

d_gene: .
j_gene: TRBJ1-2
v_gene: TRBV4-2
CDR3aa: CASSQENSESYGYTF

d_gene: TRBD2
j_gene: TRBJ2-7
v_gene: TRBV12-3/TRBV12-4
CDR3aa: CASSFRGGSNKRVEQYF

d_gene: TRBD1
j_gene: TRBJ1-4
v_gene: TRBV29-1
CDR3aa: CSGTDRVGTNEKLFF

d_gene: TRBD2
j_gene: TRBJ2-3
v_gene: TRBV20-1
CDR3aa: CSASLRGGGADTQYF

d_gene: .
j_gene: TRBJ2-5
v_gene: TRBV20-1
CDR3aa: CSARAGQETQYF

d_gene: .
j_gene: TRBJ2-1
v_gene: TRBV6-1
CDR3aa: CASSLIGYGSQQFF

d_gene: TRBD2
j_gene: TRBJ2-3
v_gene: TRBV12-3/TRBV12-4
CDR3aa: CASSPGLAATDTQYF

d_gene: TRBD1
j_gene: TRBJ1-2
v_gene: TRBV7-9
CDR3aa: CASSTRDRVGYGYTF

d_gene: TRBD1
j_gene: TRBJ1-1
v_gene: TRBV2
CDR3aa: CASSRDPRGGTTEAFF

d_gene: .
j_gene: TRBJ1-6
v_gene: TRBV12-3/TRBV12-4
CDR3aa: CASRAAYNSPLHF

d_gene: TRBD2
j_gene: TRBJ2-2
v_gene: TRBV6-2/TRBV6-3
CDR3aa: CASRYGRLAGRVWANTGELFF

d_gene: .
j_gene: TRBJ1-1
v_gene: TRBV5-1
CDR3aa: CASTFDGHGTEAFF

d_gene: .
j_gene: TRBJ1-2
v_gene: TRBV20-1
CDR3aa: CSANSGLIGGYTF

d_gene: .
j_gene: TRBJ1-6
v_gene: TRBV20-1
CDR3aa: CSASNEEFSYNSPLHF

d_gene: TRBD1
j_gene: TRBJ1-3
v_gene: TRBV30
CDR3aa: CAWSVGQGGNTIYF

d_gene: .
j_gene: TRBJ2-3
v_gene: TRBV20-1
CDR3aa: CSAKTGPTDTQYF

d_gene: .
j_gene: TRBJ2-7
v_gene: TRBV6-5
CDR3aa: CASSYSPAYEQYF

d_gene: .
j_gene: TRBJ1-6
v_gene: TRBV7-9
CDR3aa: CASSLASDSSPLHF

d_gene: .
j_gene: TRBJ1-1
v_gene: TRBV29-1
CDR3aa: CSVESRVATEAFF

d_gene: .
j_gene: TRBJ1-2
v_gene: TRBV12-3/TRBV12-4
CDR3aa: CASSEHDYGYTF

d_gene: .
j_gene: TRBJ2-6
v_gene: TRBV27
CDR3aa: CASSPPGRGSSGANVLTF